These 16 T cell receptor beta chains were all obtained from the same sample, sequenced in a study of blood T cell repertoires in COVID-19. TCRdb's table, derived via immunoSEQ multiplex PCR, lists solely in-frame clones and lacks some. The table lists about 260,000 clones, almost 90% of them singletons, with roughly 12% in the top ten. Sequenced input: peripheral blood. The source is a woman under 40 with COVID-19, enrolled during active disease.

The chain carries TRBV4-3 and TRBJ1-5; the D is unclear. The germline V gene has CDR1 LGHNA and CDR2 YSLEER. Trimming pared 5 bases from V and 4 bases from J, leaving 21 bases between. The CDR3 covers 17 residues. The CDR3 DNA reads as TGCGCCAGCAGCGAAAAAGAAGAACTGCGGATTAATCAGCCCCAGCATTTT. Its protein is CASSEKEELRINQPQHF.

This clone appeared a few times. This rearrangement joins TRBV19 to TRBJ1-4; D possibly corresponds to TRBD1 (5 bases). Germline V gene lookup returns CDR1 LNHDA and CDR2 SQIVND (reference sequence). The CDR3 extends over 14 amino acids. V dropped 7 bases and J dropped 6 bases, with 15 bases sitting between them. In nucleotides, the CDR3 is TGTGCCAGTATTGGGGCGCTAGGGGATGAAAAACTGTTTTTT. Its protein product is CASIGALGDEKLFF.

The genes are TRBV4-2 and TRBJ2-1; 12 bases fit TRBD2. The V segment lost 0 bases and the J segment 3 bases; nucleotides outside the gene matches: 9. CDR3 size: 19 residues. Germline V gene sequence: CDR1 LGHNA, CDR2 YNFKEQ. This chain's CDR3 is CASSQDFASGGEDYNEQFF. The CDR3 DNA is TGTGCCAGCAGCCAAGATTTCGCTAGCGGGGGGGAAGACTACAATGAGCAGTTCTTC.

The DNA for the CDR3 is TGTGCCAGCAGCCGCTCGTGGCAGGGGAAGAATGGTCAGCCCCAGCATTTT. It encodes CASSRSWQGKNGQPQHF. This chain joins TRBV6-2 or TRBV6-3 and TRBJ1-5, with TRBD1 as a possible D gene (6 bases). V was trimmed by 6 bases and J by 6 bases, leaving 24 bases between them. The CDR3 consists of 17 residues. Germline V gene sequence: CDR1 MNHEY, CDR2 SVGEGT.

This chain uses TRBV7-8 with TRBJ2-7; D is possibly TRBD2 (5 bases). This CDR3 has 16 amino acids. Germline lookup yields CDR1 SGHVS and CDR2 FQNEAQ. V lost 6 bases and J lost 4, with 22 bases in between. CDR3 amino acids: CASSNIADRGLYEQYF. In DNA form, the CDR3 reads TGTGCCAGCAGTAACATTGCGGACCGGGGTCTATACGAGCAGTACTTC.

This chain links TRBV5-4 with TRBJ1-1; D is perhaps TRBD1 (5 bases). The CDR3 is 14 residues long. With 0 bases removed from V and 6 bases from J, the gap between germline ends came to 12 bases. The germline gives CDR1 SGHNT, CDR2 YYREEE (reference sequence). The CDR3: CASSLGTAGPEAFF. The DNA of the CDR3 is TGTGCCAGCAGCTTGGGAACCGCGGGGCCTGAAGCTTTCTTT.

The chain couples TRBV7-6 to TRBJ2-1, with 7 bases fitting TRBD2. This CDR3 is built from 15 residues. V lost 3 bases, J lost 6 bases, and 8 bases stayed unmatched. CDR1 is SGHVS, CDR2 FNYEAQ, per germline. Written as DNA, the CDR3 is TGTGCCAGCAGCTTTCTAGCGGACTACACCAATGAGCAGTTCTTC. Translation: CASSFLADYTNEQFF.

The CDR3: CASSLGGLAGADTQYF. CDR3 nucleotides: TGTGCCAGCAGCTTGGGGGGACTAGCGGGGGCAGATACGCAGTATTTT. The chain has TRBV5-8 and TRBJ2-3, with 14 bases lining up with TRBD2. The trim removed 0 bases at V and 4 bases at J, leaving 1 base unmatched. Germline CDR1 and CDR2: SGHTS and YDEGEE. This CDR3 is 16 amino acids long.

The chain links TRBV5-5 to TRBJ2-4; 12 nucleotides align to TRBD2. The V segment lost 1 base and the J segment 1 base; nucleotides outside the gene matches: 9. The germline V gene has CDR1 SGHKS and CDR2 YYEKEE (reference sequence). The CDR3 runs to 19 residues. CDR3 DNA sequence: TGTGCCAGCAGCTTGAGCCTAGCGGGAGGGCCAGTGGCCAAAAACATTCAGTACTTC. It yields the protein CASSLSLAGGPVAKNIQYF.

The chain uses TRBV28 and TRBJ2-2, with D unresolved. V was shortened by 7 bases and J by 0 bases, with 6 bases between the two germline ends. The length of the CDR3 is 13 residues. Germline V gene sequence: CDR1 MDHEN, CDR2 SYDVKM. This chain's CDR3 is CASIGSNTGELFF. The CDR3 coding sequence is TGTGCCAGCATCGGTTCGAACACCGGGGAGCTGTTTTTT.

The chain carries TRBV6-5 and TRBJ1-5, with no clear D. Trimming removed 1 base from V and 4 bases from J, with 5 bases in between. The CDR3 contains 13 residues. CDR1 is MNHEY, CDR2 SVGAGI, per germline. CDR3 sequence (DNA): TGTGCCAGCAGTTACTTCAGAAATCAGCCCCAGCATTTT. It yields the protein CASSYFRNQPQHF.

Turning to this clone: The same CDR3 is also encoded by other DNA sequences in this sample. This chain uses TRBV3-1 (or the pseudogene TRBV3-2) with TRBJ2-1, with 8 bases identical to TRBD1. Germline CDR1 reads LGHDT; CDR2 reads YNNKEL (reference sequence). This CDR3 comprises 15 residues. Losses at the gene ends were 4 bases for V and 2 bases for J; bases not matched to a gene: 4. Here the CDR3 reads CASSPGQGTYNEQFF. DNA for the CDR3: TGTGCCAGCAGCCCAGGACAGGGAACCTACAATGAGCAGTTCTTC.

In regard to this clone: The junction does not match germline at one end; this may be a read error. The genes are TRBV15 and TRBJ2-7, with 9 bases matching TRBD1. The germline CDR1 and CDR2 sequences are LNHNV and YYDKDF (reference sequence). The CDR3 spans 13 residues. Here the CDR3 DNA reads TGTGCCACCAGCAGATCCCGGGACAGGGAGCCGTACTTC. Protein product: CATSRSRDREPYF.

The chain joins TRBV28 to TRBJ1-6, with D unclear. CDR1 and CDR2 (germline): MDHEN, SYDVKM. Trimming pared 8 bases from V and 17 bases from J, leaving 16 bases between. CDR3 length: 11 amino acids. As DNA, the CDR3 is TGTGCCAGCTGGGAGGTTGGTAGGGTCCACTTT. Amino acids: CASWEVGRVHF.

The chain has TRBV27 and TRBJ2-5; the D gene is possibly TRBD2 (5 bases). The CDR3 has 13 residues. The V end was cut by 5 bases, the J end by 4 bases, with 11 bases between. The V gene's germline CDR1 is MNHEY and CDR2 SMNVEV (reference sequence). Written as DNA, the CDR3 is TGTGCCAGCAGTCCCGGGGTATTAGAGACCCAGTACTTC. It specifies CASSPGVLETQYF.

The chain is built from TRBV6-6 and TRBJ1-6; perhaps TRBD1 as D (6 bases). The V end lost 2 bases, the J end lost 9 bases, and 11 bases lay between the germline ends. This CDR3 has 14 residues. CDR1 is MNHNY, CDR2 SVGAGI, per germline (reference sequence). This CDR3 reads CASSYARGRSPLHF. Written as DNA, the CDR3 is TGTGCCAGCAGTTACGCCAGGGGCCGTTCACCCCTCCACTTT.